The rows below give T cell receptor beta chains drawn from one sample of a study of PD-1 blockade in classical Hodgkin lymphoma. Generated by immunoSEQ multiplex PCR, the TCRdb table keeps only in-frame clones and is missing some. This table holds tens of thousands of clones, more than 75% found once. Sequenced material: peripheral blood mononuclear cells (PBMCs), taken before the fourth cycle of nivolumab. The receptor set was obtained from a human donor with classical Hodgkin lymphoma. CDR3s include the opening cysteine and the closing phenylalanine or tryptophan. D genes are given only for firm matches. For some rows the clone size is stated as once, few or many, or as a class when expanded; others skip it.

v_gene	j_gene	d_gene	abundance	CDR3aa	CDR3nt
TRBV5-1	TRBJ2-5	TRBD1	-	CASSLLGQGGRETQYF	TGCGCCAGCAGCCTCCTGGGACAGGGGGGGCGGGAGACCCAGTACTTC
TRBV2	TRBJ1-5	-	few	CASSDGMGNQPQHF	TGTGCCAGCAGTGACGGCATGGGGAATCAGCCCCAGCATTTT
TRBV7-3	TRBJ2-5	TRBD1	few	CASSLIGGGKTQYF	TGTGCCAGCAGCTTAATAGGGGGCGGAAAGACCCAGTACTTC
TRBV7-3	TRBJ2-7	-	few	CASSPPGRYEQYF	TGTGCCAGCAGCCCCCCTGGGAGGTACGAGCAGTACTTC
TRBV7-9	TRBJ2-7	-	-	CASSLVDGTYEQYF	TGTGCCAGCAGCTTAGTGGACGGAACCTACGAGCAGTACTTC
TRBV4-1	TRBJ1-6	-	-	CASSPEGSYNSPLHF	TGCGCCAGCAGCCCGGAGGGTTCCTATAATTCACCCCTCCACTTT
TRBV4-1	TRBJ2-7	TRBD1	once	CASSRTGTAYEQYF	TGCGCCAGCAGTCGAACCGGGACAGCATACGAGCAGTACTTC
TRBV28	TRBJ2-7	-	-	CASSLGHTYEQYF	TGTGCCAGCAGTTTGGGACATACCTACGAGCAGTACTTC
TRBV7-9	TRBJ1-2	-	-	CASSLQSTYGYTF	TGTGCCAGCAGCTTGCAGTCTACCTATGGCTACACCTTC
TRBV19	TRBJ2-7	TRBD1	few	CASSSPGQRSYEQYF	TGTGCCAGTAGTTCACCGGGACAGCGGTCCTACGAGCAGTACTTC
TRBV4-2	TRBJ2-6	-	-	CASSQEWGARAGANVLTF	TGTGCCAGCAGCCAAGAGTGGGGGGCGAGGGCTGGGGCCAACGTCCTGACTTTC
TRBV11-2	TRBJ2-3	TRBD1	-	CASSPQGTGAGTQYF	TGTGCCAGCAGCCCCCAGGGGACAGGGGCAGGTACGCAGTATTTT
TRBV2	TRBJ2-2	-	-	CGSSGPRKDANTGELFF	TGTGGCAGCAGTGGCCCCCGTAAGGACGCGAACACCGGGGAGCTGTTTTTT
TRBV9	TRBJ2-1	TRBD2	-	CASSAYSGGGYNEQFF	TGTGCCAGCAGCGCTTATAGCGGGGGGGGCTACAATGAGCAGTTCTTC
TRBV9	TRBJ2-7	-	-	CASSAGPAVYEQYF	TGTGCCAGCAGCGCGGGACCCGCCGTCTACGAGCAGTACTTC